These T cell receptor beta chains were read from a single sample in a study of blood T cell repertoires in COVID-19. Produced via immunoSEQ multiplex PCR; TCRdb's table is partial and in-frame only. The repertoire holds under 550,000 clones, with about 90% as singletons. The sequencing input was peripheral blood. The receptors were sampled from a man younger than 35 with COVID-19, enrolled during active disease. Both conserved end residues are part of each CDR3.

cdr3_aa,v_call
CASSLTGGGRDEQYF,TRBV7-9
CAWRGLADTDTQYF,TRBV30
CASSQGLVGGPETQYF,TRBV14
CAWSKRTGRRDQPQHF,TRBV30
CASSPTGGYGYTF,TRBV27
CASSLTSGKHNEQFF,TRBV7-2
CASSIGSGSFHEKLFF,TRBV19
CASSLGGGIDTQYF,TRBV5-4
CASSSGTSESGANVLTF,TRBV5-6
CASSIGGGTYNEQFF,TRBV19
CASTPTSSYNEQFF,TRBV27
CASSVLPGDSPLHF,TRBV5-8
CASSLQGWNTEAFF,TRBV7-9
CASSSTGTGGKNEQFF,TRBV11-2
CASSVTDNYGYTF,TRBV2
CASSLAGAGSSYEQYF,TRBV5-4
CASSPDLGTDTQYF,TRBV7-8
CASSGVGGYQETQYF,TRBV6-2/TRBV6-3